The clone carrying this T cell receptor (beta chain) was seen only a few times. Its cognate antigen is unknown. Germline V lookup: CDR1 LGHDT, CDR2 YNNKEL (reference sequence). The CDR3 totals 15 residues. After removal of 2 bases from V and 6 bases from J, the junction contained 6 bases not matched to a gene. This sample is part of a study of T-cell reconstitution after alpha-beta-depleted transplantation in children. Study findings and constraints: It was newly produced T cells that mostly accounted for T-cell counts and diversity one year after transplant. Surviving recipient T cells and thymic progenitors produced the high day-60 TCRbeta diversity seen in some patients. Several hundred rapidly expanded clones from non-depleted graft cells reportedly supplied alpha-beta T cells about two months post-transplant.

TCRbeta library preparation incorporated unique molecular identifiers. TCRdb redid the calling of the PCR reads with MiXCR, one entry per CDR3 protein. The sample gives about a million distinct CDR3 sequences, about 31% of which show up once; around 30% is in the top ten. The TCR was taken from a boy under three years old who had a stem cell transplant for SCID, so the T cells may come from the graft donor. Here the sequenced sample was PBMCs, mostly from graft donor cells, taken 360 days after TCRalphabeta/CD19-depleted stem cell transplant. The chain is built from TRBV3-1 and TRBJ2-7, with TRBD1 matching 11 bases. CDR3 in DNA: TGTGCCAGCAGCCAATCCGGACAGGGGGCGGTCGAGCAGTACTTC. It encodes CASSQSGQGAVEQYF.